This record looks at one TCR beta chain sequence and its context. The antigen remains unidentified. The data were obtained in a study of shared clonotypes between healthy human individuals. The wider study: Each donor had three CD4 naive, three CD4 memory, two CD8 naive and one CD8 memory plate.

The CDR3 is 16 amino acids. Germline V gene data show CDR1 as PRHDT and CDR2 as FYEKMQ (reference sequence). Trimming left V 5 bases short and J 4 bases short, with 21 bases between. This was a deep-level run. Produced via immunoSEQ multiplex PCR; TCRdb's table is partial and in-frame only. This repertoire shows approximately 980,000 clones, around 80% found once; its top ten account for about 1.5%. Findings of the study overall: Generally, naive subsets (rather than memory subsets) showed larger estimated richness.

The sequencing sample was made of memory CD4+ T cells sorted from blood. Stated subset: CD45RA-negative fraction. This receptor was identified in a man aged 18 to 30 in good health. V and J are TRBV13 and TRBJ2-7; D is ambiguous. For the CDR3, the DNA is TGTGCCAGCAGCCCACGTCGAAACAGTAACGATTACGAGCAGTACTTC. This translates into CASSPRRNSNDYEQYF.